Below are 14 T cell receptor beta chains sequenced from a single sample in a study of shared clonotypes between healthy human individuals. Only CD45RO-negative cells positively selected for CCR7 counted as naive CD8 cells, so terminally differentiated effector memory CD45RA+ cells were excluded. Measured with immunoSEQ multiplex PCR; TCRdb has only the in-frame clones, and not every one. The sample lists approximately 2,000,000 clones; around 93% were seen once. Sample: naive CD8+ T cells from PBMCs. Receptors originate from a man younger than 35 in good health. Some clones in this sample may be carry-over from other donors' samples.

In its sample, this clone was seen a few times. CDR3 nucleotides: TGTGCCAGCAGATCCGGACAGCCCGAAGCTTTCTTT. It is translated as CASRSGQPEAFF. V gene TRBV7-9 combines with J gene TRBJ1-1, with D possibly being TRBD1 (6 bases). The CDR3 runs to 12 residues. CDR1 and CDR2 from the germline V gene are SEHNR and FQNEAQ (reference sequence). V shed 6 bases and J shed 8 bases, with 13 bases lying between them.

V is TRBV7-2 and J is TRBJ2-7; 8 positions agree with TRBD2. Trimming cost V 4 bases and J 3 bases; bases outside gene matches: 11. The length of the CDR3 is 16 residues. Looked up from germline, CDR1 is SGHTA and CDR2 is FQGNSA. The CDR3 DNA reads TGTGCCAGCAGCTCAAGACTAGCGCCTCCTTACTACGAGCAGTACTTC. This gives the protein CASSSRLAPPYYEQYF.

This clone was found once. The sample has other DNA sequences that encode this CDR3 too. The chain has TRBV27 and TRBJ1-1; D is unclear. V was trimmed by 6 bases and J by 1 base, leaving 6 bases between them. CDR1 is MNHEY, CDR2 SMNVEV, per germline (reference sequence). The CDR3 has 12 amino acids. CDR3 DNA sequence: TGTGCCAGCAGAGAGGGGAACACTGAAGCTTTCTTT. It codes for CASREGNTEAFF.

The chain links TRBV9 to TRBJ2-2, with unresolved D. CDR1 and CDR2 (germline): SGDLS, YYNGEE. Trimming removed 0 bases from V and 0 bases from J, with 9 bases in between. The CDR3 spans 16 residues. The CDR3 here is CASSVDFHSNTGELFF. CDR3 DNA: TGTGCCAGCAGCGTAGATTTTCATTCGAACACCGGGGAGCTGTTTTTT.

The chain joins TRBV27 to TRBJ1-2, with 7 bases matching TRBD1. Trimming cost V 6 bases and J 7 bases; bases outside gene matches: 14. The germline V gene encodes CDR1 MNHEY and CDR2 SMNVEV (reference sequence). The CDR3 length is 15 residues. This CDR3 reads CASRSIVTGIFGYTF. The CDR3 DNA sequence: TGTGCCAGCAGAAGTATTGTGACAGGGATTTTTGGCTACACCTTC.

The chain employs TRBV27 and TRBJ2-5, with D uncertain. The CDR3 extends over 16 amino acids. The V end was cut by 8 bases, the J end by 1 base, with 20 bases between. CDR1 MNHEY and CDR2 SMNVEV come from the germline V gene (reference sequence). CDR3 nucleotides: TGTGCCAGCGCTGGGGAAAAACCCCTCCTCCAAGAGACCCAGTACTTC. The encoded protein is CASAGEKPLLQETQYF.

This sequence joins TRBV6-5 and TRBJ1-2, with D possibly TRBD1 on 6 matching bases. V shed 0 bases and J shed 8 bases, with 16 bases lying between them. The CDR3 runs 15 residues. Germline V gives CDR1 MNHEY, CDR2 SVGAGI. CDR3 residues: CASSYSKSGAGGYTF. CDR3 nucleotides: TGTGCCAGCAGTTACTCGAAATCAGGGGCTGGCGGCTACACCTTC.

The rearrangement joins TRBV7-9 to TRBJ1-2; D gene uncertain. CDR1 is SEHNR and CDR2 is FQNEAQ in the germline V gene (reference sequence). This CDR3 has 13 residues. Trimming removed 1 base at V and 8 bases at J, with 11 bases between. The CDR3 nucleotides are TGTGCCAGCAGCTTAGAACCCTTACCCGGCTACACCTTC. Protein sequence: CASSLEPLPGYTF.

The V gene is TRBV27, the J gene TRBJ2-2; tentatively, D is TRBD2 (7 bases). Trimming took off 2 bases at V and 6 bases at J, with 10 bases between the two ends. There are 14 residues in the CDR3. CDR1 MNHEY and CDR2 SMNVEV come from the germline V gene (reference sequence). CDR3 sequence (DNA): TGTGCCAGCAGTTTAGGGGGGGCAGCCGGGGAGCTGTTTTTT. Encoded protein: CASSLGGAAGELFF.

In this sample, this clone turned up once. This chain joins TRBV27 and TRBJ2-7; D gene uncertain. The CDR3 is made up of 13 amino acids. In germline, CDR1 is MNHEY, CDR2 SMNVEV (reference sequence). The V gene lost 4 bases and the J gene lost 5 bases, with 12 bases spanning the gap. The DNA for the CDR3 is TGTGCCAGCAGTTCGCCCACCTGGCACGAGCAGTACTTC. Its translation is CASSSPTWHEQYF.

The chain carries TRBV6-6 and TRBJ2-1; tentatively, D is TRBD1 or TRBD2 (5 bases each). The CDR3 spans 15 residues. The germline V gene encodes CDR1 MNHNY and CDR2 SVGAGI (reference sequence). Deletions cut 6 bases from V and 2 bases from J, with 14 bases between. The CDR3: CASSGAAIPYNEQFF. The CDR3 DNA is TGTGCCAGCAGCGGGGCGGCGATACCCTACAATGAGCAGTTCTTC.

V is TRBV6-5 and J is TRBJ1-1; TRBD1 matches 7 bases. The germline V gene encodes CDR1 MNHEY and CDR2 SVGAGI. Trimming cost V 6 bases and J 5 bases; bases outside gene matches: 12. This CDR3 region has 15 residues. CDR3 residues: CASRVGQLTGTEAFF. CDR3 nucleotide sequence: TGTGCCAGCAGGGTGGGACAGCTCACGGGGACTGAAGCTTTCTTT.

About this clone itself: Other DNA sequences in this specimen translate into the identical CDR3. The rearrangement links TRBV4-1 to TRBJ1-2; a possible D gene is TRBD1 (6 bases). Trimming left V 1 base short and J 2 bases short, with 8 bases between. This CDR3 spans 14 amino acids. Germline V CDR1 and CDR2: MGHRA, YSYEKL. The CDR3 nucleotides are TGCGCCAGCAGCCAAGGAGGGGGGAACTATGGCTACACCTTC. Residues: CASSQGGGNYGYTF.

The chain employs TRBV5-6 and TRBJ2-1; D is undetermined. This CDR3 contains 13 residues. The ends were cut back, 2 bases at V and 6 bases at J, with 9 bases in the middle. Per the germline V gene, CDR1 is SGHDT and CDR2 is YYEEEE. The DNA of the CDR3 is TGTGCCAGCAGCTTACAAGGGCGCAATGAGCAGTTCTTC. It is translated as CASSLQGRNEQFF.